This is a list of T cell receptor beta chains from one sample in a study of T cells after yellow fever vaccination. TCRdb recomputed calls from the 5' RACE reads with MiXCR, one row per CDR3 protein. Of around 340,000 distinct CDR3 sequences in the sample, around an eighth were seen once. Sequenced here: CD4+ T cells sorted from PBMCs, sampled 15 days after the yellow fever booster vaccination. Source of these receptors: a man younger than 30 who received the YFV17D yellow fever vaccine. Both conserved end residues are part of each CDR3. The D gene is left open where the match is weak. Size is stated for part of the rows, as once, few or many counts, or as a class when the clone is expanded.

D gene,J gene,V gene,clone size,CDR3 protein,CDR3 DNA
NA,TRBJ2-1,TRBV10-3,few,CAIASSSLYNEQFF,TGTGCCATCGCCTCTAGCTCTTTGTACAATGAGCAGTTCTTC
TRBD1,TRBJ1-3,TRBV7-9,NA,CASSLGTAGNTIYF,TGTGCCAGCAGCCTCGGGACAGCTGGAAACACCATATATTTT
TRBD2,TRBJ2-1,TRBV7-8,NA,CASSSPAAGGVREQFF,TGTGCCAGCAGCTCCCCGGCAGCGGGGGGGGTCCGAGAGCAGTTCTTC
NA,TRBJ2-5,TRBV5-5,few,CASSLAAPETQYF,TGTGCCAGCAGCTTGGCTGCGCCAGAGACCCAGTACTTC
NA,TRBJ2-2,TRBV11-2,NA,CASSFTRITGELFF,TGTGCCAGCAGCTTCACACGGATCACCGGGGAGCTGTTTTTT
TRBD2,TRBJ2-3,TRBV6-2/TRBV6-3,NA,CASSYVRGGTTDTQYF,TGTGCCAGCAGTTACGTGCGGGGGGGAACCACAGATACGCAGTATTTT
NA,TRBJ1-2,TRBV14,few,CASSGTDYGYTF,TGTGCCAGCAGTGGGACCGACTATGGCTACACCTTC
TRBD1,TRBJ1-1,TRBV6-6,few,CASSSRQGAAAFF,TGTGCCAGCAGTTCGCGACAGGGGGCGGCGGCTTTCTTT
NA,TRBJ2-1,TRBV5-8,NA,CASSHFRGGGDEQFF,TGTGCCAGCAGCCATTTCAGGGGAGGGGGGGATGAGCAGTTCTTC
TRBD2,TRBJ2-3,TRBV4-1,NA,CASSQDSGGLTDTQYF,TGCGCCAGCAGCCAAGATAGCGGGGGGCTGACAGATACGCAGTATTTT
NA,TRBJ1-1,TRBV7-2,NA,CASSLWGRGTEAFF,TGTGCCAGCAGCTTATGGGGGCGCGGTACTGAAGCTTTCTTT
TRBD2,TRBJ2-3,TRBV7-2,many,CASSLGVSGGGTDTQYF,TGTGCCAGCAGCTTAGGTGTTAGCGGGGGGGGCACAGATACGCAGTATTTT
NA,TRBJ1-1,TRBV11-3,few,CASSFHRNTEAFF,TGTGCCAGCAGCTTCCACAGGAACACTGAAGCTTTCTTT
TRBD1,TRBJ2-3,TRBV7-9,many,CASSLRQGGTDTQYF,TGTGCCAGCAGCCTTCGACAGGGGGGGACAGATACGCAGTATTTT
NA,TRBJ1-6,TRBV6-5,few,CASNLQGDNSPLHF,TGTGCCAGCAATTTACAGGGAGATAATTCACCCCTCCACTTT
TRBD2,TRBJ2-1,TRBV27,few,CASSLYLAGGPYNEQFF,TGTGCCAGCAGTTTATATCTAGCGGGGGGGCCCTACAATGAGCAGTTCTTC
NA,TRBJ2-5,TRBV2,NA,CASSEDGTQYF,TGTGCCAGCAGTGAAGACGGGACCCAGTACTTC
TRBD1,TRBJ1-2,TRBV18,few,CASSPNTGAVNYGYTF,TGTGCCAGCTCACCCAATACAGGGGCAGTTAATTATGGCTACACCTTC
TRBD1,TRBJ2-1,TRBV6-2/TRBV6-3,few,CASGRGNEQFF,TGTGCCAGCGGCAGGGGGAATGAGCAGTTCTTC
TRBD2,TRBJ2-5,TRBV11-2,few,CASSPSLLAGGLETQYF,TGTGCCAGCAGCCCCTCCTTACTAGCGGGGGGGCTAGAGACCCAGTACTTC
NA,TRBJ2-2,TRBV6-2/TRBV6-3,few,CASSLLQGLVGELFF,TGTGCCAGCAGTTTGCTACAGGGTCTTGTGGGGGAGCTGTTTTTT
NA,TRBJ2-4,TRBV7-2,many,CASSSLRRDIQYF,TGTGCCAGCAGCTCCCTACGAAGGGACATTCAGTACTTC
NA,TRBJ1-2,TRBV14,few,CASSQEPRRGYTF,TGTGCCAGCAGCCAAGAACCCCGGAGGGGCTACACCTTC
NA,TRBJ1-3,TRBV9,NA,CASSVSSSGNTIYF,TGTGCCAGCAGCGTGTCAAGCTCTGGAAACACCATATATTTT
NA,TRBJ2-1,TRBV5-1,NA,CASSSGDRSLYNEQFF,TGCGCCAGCAGCTCGGGCGACAGGAGCCTCTACAATGAGCAGTTCTTC
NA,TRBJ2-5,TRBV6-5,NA,CASSYSLGLTQYF,TGTGCCAGCAGTTACTCCCTGGGGTTGACCCAGTACTTC
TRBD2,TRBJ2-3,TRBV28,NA,CASRSTSGGAGTQYF,TGTGCCAGCAGGTCGACTAGCGGGGGGGCGGGTACGCAGTATTTT
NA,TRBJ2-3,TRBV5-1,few,CASSLGGGTSTDTQYF,TGCGCCAGCAGCTTGGGTGGGGGCACGAGCACAGATACGCAGTATTTT
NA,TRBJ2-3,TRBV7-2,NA,CASSPGGRVGTQYF,TGTGCCAGCAGCCCCGGGGGCAGGGTCGGTACGCAGTATTTT
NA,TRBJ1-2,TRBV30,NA,CAWSVRGPGYTF,TGTGCCTGGAGTGTACGGGGGCCTGGCTACACCTTC
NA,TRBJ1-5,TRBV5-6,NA,CASSLGGAQPQHF,TGTGCGAGCAGCTTGGGGGGTGCTCAGCCCCAGCATTTT
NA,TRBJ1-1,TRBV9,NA,CASSVGGGAGLGEAFF,TGTGCCAGCAGCGTAGGTGGGGGCGCGGGTTTGGGGGAAGCTTTCTTT
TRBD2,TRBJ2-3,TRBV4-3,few,CASSLRLAGATDTQYF,TGCGCCAGCAGCCTGAGACTAGCGGGGGCCACAGATACGCAGTATTTT
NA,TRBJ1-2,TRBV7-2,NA,CASSLVSEAAQSGYTF,TGTGCCAGCAGCTTAGTTTCCGAGGCCGCGCAGAGTGGCTACACCTTC
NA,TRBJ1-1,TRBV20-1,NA,CSAASGIGAEAFF,TGCAGTGCTGCCTCTGGAATCGGGGCCGAAGCTTTCTTT
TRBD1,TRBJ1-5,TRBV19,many,CASTWDRVDNQPQHF,TGTGCCAGTACCTGGGACAGGGTCGATAATCAGCCCCAGCATTTT
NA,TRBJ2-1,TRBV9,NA,CASSVDMGYSYNEQFF,TGTGCCAGCAGCGTAGATATGGGGTACTCCTACAATGAGCAGTTCTTC
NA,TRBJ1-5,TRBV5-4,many,CASSLYGVQPQHF,TGTGCCAGCAGCTTGTATGGGGTTCAGCCCCAGCATTTT
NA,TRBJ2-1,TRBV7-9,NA,CASSLVGAQGFFNEQFF,TGTGCCAGCAGCTTAGTGGGGGCGCAAGGGTTTTTCAATGAGCAGTTCTTC
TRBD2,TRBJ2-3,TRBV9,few,CASSLRTSGGTRTDTQYF,TGTGCCAGCAGCCTAAGGACTAGCGGGGGGACCCGCACAGATACGCAGTATTTT
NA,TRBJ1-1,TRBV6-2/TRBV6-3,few,CASSYQGSMNTEAFF,TGTGCCAGCAGTTACCAGGGGTCGATGAACACTGAAGCTTTCTTT
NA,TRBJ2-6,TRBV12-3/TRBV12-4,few,CASSGSSGANVLTF,TGTGCCAGCTCGGGGAGTTCTGGGGCCAACGTCCTGACTTTC
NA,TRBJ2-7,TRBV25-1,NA,CASSDWTEATYEQYF,TGTGCCAGCAGTGACTGGACAGAGGCAACCTACGAGCAGTACTTC
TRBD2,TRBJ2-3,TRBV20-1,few,CSAKAGGPRTTDTQYF,TGCAGTGCTAAGGCGGGGGGCCCCAGGACCACAGATACGCAGTATTTT
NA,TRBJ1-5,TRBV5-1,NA,CASSLAGQGDQPQHF,TGCGCCAGCAGCTTGGCCGGGCAGGGAGATCAGCCCCAGCATTTT
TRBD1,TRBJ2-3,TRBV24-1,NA,CATSARTGLPDTQYF,TGTGCCACCAGTGCCCGGACAGGGTTACCAGATACGCAGTATTTT
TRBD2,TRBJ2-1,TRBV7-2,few,CASSLDRGGSYNEQFF,TGTGCCAGCAGCTTAGACCGGGGGGGCTCCTACAATGAGCAGTTCTTC
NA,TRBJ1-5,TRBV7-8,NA,CASSGLAGAQHF,TGTGCCAGCAGCGGACTTGCAGGGGCCCAGCATTTT
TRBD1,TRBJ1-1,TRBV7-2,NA,CASSYGTVSAAFF,TGTGCCAGCAGCTACGGGACAGTATCCGCAGCTTTCTTT
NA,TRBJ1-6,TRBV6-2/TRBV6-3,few,CASTRTRTPYSYNSPLHF,TGTGCCAGCACCCGGACAAGGACACCTTACTCCTATAATTCACCCCTCCACTTT
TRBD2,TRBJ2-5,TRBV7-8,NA,CASSLGLAGSRRPKQETQYF,TGTGCCAGCAGCTTAGGACTAGCGGGGTCTAGACGCCCAAAACAAGAGACCCAGTACTTC
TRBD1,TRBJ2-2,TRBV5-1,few,CASSGPTIQGDGELFF,TGCGCCAGCAGCGGACCCACCATACAGGGGGACGGGGAGCTGTTTTTT
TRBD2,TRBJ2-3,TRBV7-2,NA,CASSQRGADTQYF,TGTGCCAGCAGTCAGCGGGGGGCAGATACGCAGTATTTT
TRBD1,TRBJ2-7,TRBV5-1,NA,CASSPTGSTDEQYF,TGCGCCAGCTCACCGACAGGGTCAACGGACGAGCAGTACTTC
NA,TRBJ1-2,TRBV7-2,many,CASSLESGVRGYTF,TGTGCCAGCAGCTTAGAGTCCGGGGTCCGTGGCTACACCTTC
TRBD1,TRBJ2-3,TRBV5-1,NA,CASSLDRGTNTQYF,TGCGCCAGCAGCTTGGACAGGGGTACAAATACGCAGTATTTT
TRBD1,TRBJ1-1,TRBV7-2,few,CASSSGQGARTEAFF,TGTGCCAGCAGCTCGGGACAGGGGGCGCGCACTGAAGCTTTCTTT